Below are 26 T cell receptor beta chains sequenced from a single sample in a study of shared clonotypes between healthy human individuals. The data were produced by immunoSEQ multiplex PCR, yet TCRdb's version contains in-frame clones alone and is incomplete. The data contain more than 850,000 clones, approximately 80% of them singletons. The sample taken for sequencing was memory CD4+ T cells from PBMCs. As for subset: CD45RA-negative fraction. The receptor source for this set is a man younger than 35 in good health. Some clones in this sample may be carry-over from other donors' samples.

The chain combines TRBV5-1 with TRBJ2-7, with a tentative D call TRBD1 (5 bases). Germline CDR1 SGHRS, CDR2 YFSETQ. The V and J ends lost 6 bases and 6 bases respectively, with 13 bases between them. The CDR3 has 12 residues. The CDR3: CASTLQGGEQYF. The DNA of the CDR3 is TGCGCCAGCACACTCCAGGGCGGCGAGCAGTACTTC.

The chain combines TRBV4-2 with TRBJ2-2; TRBD2 matches 7 bases. CDR3 length: 18 residues. Trimming at V came to 4 bases and at J to 5 bases, leaving 16 bases not matched to a gene. Per the germline V gene, CDR1 is LGHNA and CDR2 is YNFKEQ. The CDR3 DNA sequence: TGTGCCAGCAGCCTTCCCTTAGGACTAGTCCCGAGGACCGGGGAGCTGTTTTTT. Its protein product is CASSLPLGLVPRTGELFF.

The DNA for the CDR3 is TGTGCCAGCAGTTCCTTGATCTTAGGGACTAGCGGGAATGGTGAGCAGTACTTC. This translates into CASSSLILGTSGNGEQYF. This chain connects TRBV27 to TRBJ2-7; TRBD2 matches at 13 bases. CDR1 is MNHEY, CDR2 SMNVEV, per germline (reference sequence). With V trimmed by 4 bases and J by 7 bases, 16 bases remained unmatched. CDR3 size: 18 residues.

This clone came up once. The chain recombines TRBV11-2 with TRBJ2-5, with D unclear. V shed 1 base and J shed 7 bases, with 4 bases lying between them. This CDR3 comprises 11 residues. Germline V gene sequence: CDR1 SGHAT, CDR2 FQNNGV. The CDR3 DNA reads as TGTGCCAGCAGCTTAGGTTTGACCCAGTACTTC. Its translation: CASSLGLTQYF.

J is TRBJ1-1 and V is TRBV5-4; D gene unclear. The germline CDR1 and CDR2 sequences are SGHNT and YYREEE (reference sequence). This CDR3 has 13 residues. V was cut by 1 base and J by 7 bases, with 11 bases left in between. CDR3 protein: CASSLFGAFEAFF. Written as DNA, the CDR3 is TGTGCCAGCAGCTTGTTTGGAGCATTTGAAGCTTTCTTT.

The rearrangement joins TRBV28 to TRBJ2-7; perhaps D is TRBD1 or TRBD2 (7 bases each). V lost 6 bases, J lost 3 bases, and 24 bases lay in between. The germline gives CDR1 MDHEN, CDR2 SYDVKM. The CDR3 runs 17 residues. The CDR3 nucleotides are TGTGCCAGCAGCTCTCCCTCCGGGGAGGGGGCGCGCTACGAGCAGTACTTC. Translation: CASSSPSGEGARYEQYF.

V and J are TRBV18 and TRBJ1-5; D remains ambiguous. Trimming removed 3 bases from V and 2 bases from J, with 11 bases in between. This CDR3 comprises 15 residues. CDR1 and CDR2 from the germline V gene are KGHSH and LQKENI. The CDR3 DNA reads as TGTGCCAGCTCACCCGCCCAGGAGCGCAATCAGCCCCAGCATTTT. Translating gives CASSPAQERNQPQHF.

This clone was recorded once. V is TRBV5-1 and J is TRBJ2-5; 8 bases map to TRBD2. Germline CDR1 is SGHRS and CDR2 is YFSETQ. The trim removed 0 bases at V and 5 bases at J, leaving 9 bases unmatched. CDR3 length equals 16 residues. In DNA, the CDR3 is TGCGCCAGCAGCTTGGCCACTAGCGGCCTGTGGGAGACCCAGTACTTC. Translation gives CASSLATSGLWETQYF. Drawing the rest from reference TRBV5-1 and TRBJ2-5, the complete variable domain is KAGVTQTPRYLIKTRGQQVTLSCSPISGHRSVSWYQQTPGQGLQFLFEYFSETQRNKGNFPGRFSGRQFSNSRSEMNVSTLELGDSALYLCASSLATSGLWETQYFGPGTRLLVL.

The V call is TRBV27, the J call TRBJ2-2; D gene uncertain. With 5 bases removed from V and 2 bases from J, the gap between germline ends came to 12 bases. Germline values: CDR1 MNHEY, CDR2 SMNVEV (reference sequence). The CDR3 contains 15 residues. The CDR3: CASSQDMINTGELFF. The CDR3 DNA reads TGTGCCAGCAGTCAAGACATGATTAACACCGGGGAGCTGTTTTTT.

This clone has only one observation. The rearrangement joins TRBV19 to TRBJ2-2; 11 positions match TRBD1. The CDR3 is 16 residues long. The germline V gene encodes CDR1 LNHDA and CDR2 SQIVND (reference sequence). With 6 bases clipped from V and 0 bases from J, the junction kept 3 bases outside the gene matches. CDR3 in amino acids: CASRDRGRANTGELFF. The CDR3 coding sequence is TGTGCCAGTAGGGACAGGGGGCGAGCGAACACCGGGGAGCTGTTTTTT.

The genes are TRBV9 and TRBJ2-5; 9 bases are a match to TRBD2. The V and J ends lost 7 bases and 4 bases, in that order; junction bases with no gene match: 8. The CDR3 has 14 residues. Germline V CDR1 and CDR2: SGDLS, YYNGEE. The CDR3: CASGGELAGETQYF. CDR3 nucleotide sequence: TGTGCCAGCGGGGGAGAACTAGCGGGAGAGACCCAGTACTTC.

In the case of this clone: Just one base apart from a much larger clone, this may be a read error. CDR3 region: CASRGDSGNTIYF. In nucleotides, the CDR3 is TGTGCCAGCAGGGGGGACTCTGGAAACACCATATATTTT. The J gene is TRBJ1-3, the V gene TRBV6-1; TRBD1 might be the D (5 bases). Trimming removed 6 bases at V and 0 bases at J, with 6 bases between. Per the germline V gene, CDR1 is MNHNS and CDR2 is SASEGT. The CDR3 is 13 residues long.

This clone has a handful of counts. The rearrangement joins TRBV5-6 to TRBJ1-4, with D maybe TRBD1 (6 bases). V was trimmed by 3 bases and J by 2 bases, leaving 11 bases between them. The CDR3 spans 15 residues. Germline V lookup: CDR1 SGHDT, CDR2 YYEEEE. The chain's CDR3 is CASSSTGSTNEKLFF. Here the CDR3 DNA reads TGTGCCAGCAGCTCTACAGGGAGCACTAATGAAAAACTGTTTTTT.

The gene calls are TRBV2 and TRBJ2-7; D is perhaps TRBD1 (6 bases). The V gene's germline CDR1 is SNHLY and CDR2 FYNNEI. CDR3 length equals 15 residues. The ends were cut back, 4 bases at V and 2 bases at J, with 15 bases in the middle. CDR3 amino acids: CASSVRDKPTYEQYF. The CDR3 DNA reads as TGTGCCAGCAGTGTACGGGACAAGCCAACCTACGAGCAGTACTTC.

The chain couples TRBV7-9 to TRBJ2-1; the match to TRBD2 covers 7 bases. Trimming removed 9 bases from V and 8 bases from J; junction bases left unmatched: 4. CDR1 is SEHNR and CDR2 is FQNEAQ in the germline V gene (reference sequence). CDR3 length: 11 residues. CDR3 DNA sequence: TGTGCCAGTACTCTAGCGGATGAGCAGTTCTTC. Amino acid sequence: CASTLADEQFF.

The V and J genes are TRBV5-1 and TRBJ1-1; D gene uncertain. Germline V gene lookup returns CDR1 SGHRS and CDR2 YFSETQ. V lost 3 bases, J lost 1 base, and 7 bases lay in between. This CDR3 spans 13 amino acids. The CDR3 nucleotides read TGCGCCAGCAGCTCTCCGGCGAACACTGAAGCTTTCTTT. Its protein product is CASSSPANTEAFF.

This clone was seen a single time. The V call is TRBV5-1, the J call TRBJ2-1, with a possible D match to TRBD2 (6 bases). The CDR3 is made up of 15 amino acids. The germline CDR1 and CDR2 sequences are SGHRS and YFSETQ. V lost 0 bases to trimming and J lost 4 bases, with 11 bases between them. The CDR3 sequence: CASSLGLGRYNEQFF. CDR3 DNA: TGCGCCAGCAGCTTGGGACTAGGACGGTACAATGAGCAGTTCTTC.

This clone was detected a few times. CDR3 in amino acids: CASSETHLDKAYEQYF. The CDR3 region has the DNA TGTGCCAGCAGTGAGACCCACCTTGATAAAGCCTACGAGCAGTACTTC. V gene TRBV6-1 combines with J gene TRBJ2-7; D not certain. Between the trimmed V and J ends, which lost 3 bases and 2 bases, there was a span of 17 bases. Germline CDR1 reads MNHNS; CDR2 reads SASEGT. This CDR3 is built from 16 residues.

The V and J genes are TRBV5-4 and TRBJ2-3, with a possible D match to TRBD1 (6 bases). Per the germline V gene, CDR1 is SGHNT and CDR2 is YYREEE (reference sequence). The V end was cut by 2 bases, the J end by 3 bases, with 13 bases between. The CDR3 spans 15 residues. The DNA for the CDR3 is TGTGCCAGCAGCTTAGGGGGAGTTGGGACAGATACGCAGTATTTT. It is translated as CASSLGGVGTDTQYF.

Turning to this clone: The same CDR3 arises from other DNA sequences in this sample as well. The chain employs TRBV5-5 and TRBJ1-1, with 9 bases lining up with TRBD1. The junction had 2 bases not matched to a gene; V was cut back by 4 bases and J by 4 bases. The V gene's germline CDR1 is SGHKS and CDR2 YYEKEE (reference sequence). This CDR3 has 13 amino acids. CDR3 DNA: TGTGCCAGCAGCCCGGACAGGGGCACTGAAGCTTTCTTT. This sequence encodes CASSPDRGTEAFF.

The chain is built from TRBV29-1 and TRBJ2-1; TRBD1 matches at 11 bases. J gave up 7 bases and V 6 bases, and 8 bases lay outside the gene matches. CDR1 and CDR2 from the germline V gene are SQVTM and ANQGSEA. The CDR3 contains 14 residues. The CDR3 sequence is CSVGRGTGGNEQFF. The CDR3 DNA reads TGCAGCGTGGGACGGGGGACAGGGGGTAATGAGCAGTTCTTC.

This CDR3 reads CASSLLPGARTDTQYF. CDR3 in DNA: TGTGCCAGCAGCTTATTGCCGGGAGCCCGCACAGATACGCAGTATTTT. The chain couples TRBV7-3 to TRBJ2-3; TRBD2 is a possible D gene (6 bases). Between the trimmed V and J ends, which lost 2 bases and 1 base, there was a span of 13 bases. This CDR3 is 16 amino acids long. Germline CDR1 reads SGHTA; CDR2 reads FQGTGA.

CDR3 in DNA: TGTGCCAGCAGACGACAGGGGAGCACAGATACGCAGTATTTT. Translated: CASRRQGSTDTQYF. The chain is built from TRBV6-6 and TRBJ2-3; 8 bases are shared with TRBD1. Germline V gene lookup returns CDR1 MNHNY and CDR2 SVGAGI (reference sequence). There are 14 residues in the CDR3. Germline trimming cut 6 bases from V and 0 bases from J; bases unmatched to any gene: 2.

This clone was picked up a small number of times. The CDR3 sequence is CASSYSWGAFEKLFF. CDR3 in DNA: TGTGCCAGCAGTTACTCCTGGGGGGCATTCGAAAAACTGTTTTTT. The chain uses TRBV6-5 and TRBJ1-4; D is possibly TRBD1 (6 bases). This CDR3 has 15 amino acids. The V end lost 0 bases, the J end lost 8 bases, and 13 bases lay between the germline ends. The germline V gene has CDR1 MNHEY and CDR2 SVGAGI.

This clone was seen more than once but under ten times. The J gene is TRBJ1-1, the V gene TRBV6-5; D unresolved. Trimming stripped 6 bases from V and 7 bases from J, with 9 bases between. Germline CDR1 and CDR2: MNHEY and SVGAGI. The CDR3 sequence is 11 residues long. The DNA for the CDR3 is TGTGCCAGCAGGGCCTCTCATGAAGCTTTCTTT. This codes for CASRASHEAFF.

The chain is built from TRBV7-9 and TRBJ1-1; the D gene is possibly TRBD1 (5 bases). The germline gives CDR1 SEHNR, CDR2 FQNEAQ (reference sequence). V shed 3 bases and J shed 7 bases, with 9 bases lying between them. There are 12 residues in the CDR3. The CDR3 nucleotides read TGTGCCAGCAGCTTCTCGGGGGATGAAGCTTTCTTT. It encodes CASSFSGDEAFF.